This is a list of T cell receptor beta chains from one sample in a study of tumor and adjacent non-tumor tissue in lung cancer. TCRdb re-called the multiplex PCR reads with MiXCR, one entry per CDR3 protein. This table has about 100,000 distinct CDR3 sequences, 60% to 80% appearing once. The sequencing input was distant non-tumor lung tissue. All receptors derive from a man under 40 with non-small cell lung cancer. Each CDR3 is given with its conserved first and last residue. A D gene is named only where the DNA matches it firmly. Expanded clones are given a class, and other clones once, few, many or no size at all.

clone size: -; V gene: TRBV11-2; CDR3 length: 16; D gene: -; J gene: TRBJ2-2; CDR3 protein: CASSLGGTRLAWELFF; CDR3 DNA: TGTGCCAGCAGCTTAGGGGGGACAAGGCTGGCCTGGGAGCTGTTTTTT
clone size: -; V gene: TRBV4-2; CDR3 length: 14; D gene: TRBD2; J gene: TRBJ2-7; CDR3 protein: CASRQEASGESLYF; CDR3 DNA: TGTGCAAGCAGGCAAGAGGCTAGCGGGGAGTCGTTATACTTC
clone size: -; V gene: TRBV11-2; CDR3 length: 15; D gene: TRBD1; J gene: TRBJ2-1; CDR3 protein: CASSLPTGGLNEQLF; CDR3 DNA: TGTGCCAGCAGCTTACCGACAGGGGGCTTGAATGAGCAGTTGTTC
clone size: once; V gene: TRBV11-2; CDR3 length: 13; D gene: -; J gene: TRBJ2-1; CDR3 protein: CASRQGRVNEQFF; CDR3 DNA: TGTGCCAGCAGACAGGGCAGGGTCAATGAGCAGTTCTTC
clone size: many; V gene: TRBV24-1; CDR3 length: 19; D gene: -; J gene: TRBJ1-5; CDR3 protein: CATSDLHQGFGWSNQPQHF; CDR3 DNA: TGTGCCACCAGTGATTTGCACCAGGGGTTCGGTTGGAGCAATCAGCCCCAGCATTTT
clone size: many; V gene: TRBV20-1; CDR3 length: 15; D gene: -; J gene: TRBJ1-6; CDR3 protein: CSARDGGSYNSPLHF; CDR3 DNA: TGCAGTGCTAGAGATGGGGGCTCCTATAATTCACCCCTCCACTTT
clone size: -; V gene: TRBV24-1; CDR3 length: 16; D gene: TRBD1; J gene: TRBJ2-1; CDR3 protein: CATSDGRRQGANEQFF; CDR3 DNA: TGTGCCACCAGTGATGGCCGGAGACAGGGGGCCAATGAGCAGTTTTTC
clone size: once; V gene: TRBV6-2/TRBV6-3; CDR3 length: 11; D gene: -; J gene: TRBJ2-7; CDR3 protein: CSISYNHEQYF; CDR3 DNA: TGTTCCATCAGCTACAACCACGAGCAGTACTTC
clone size: -; V gene: TRBV29-1; CDR3 length: 13; D gene: -; J gene: TRBJ2-7; CDR3 protein: CSVDGAVPDEQHF; CDR3 DNA: TGCAGCGTGGACGGAGCCGTCCCCGACGAGCAGCACTTC
clone size: -; V gene: TRBV6-6; CDR3 length: 14; D gene: -; J gene: TRBJ1-5; CDR3 protein: CASTSGRGPNSQHF; CDR3 DNA: -
clone size: -; V gene: TRBV20-1; CDR3 length: 11; D gene: -; J gene: TRBJ1-1; CDR3 protein: CSGQRNTEAFF; CDR3 DNA: TGCAGTGGACAGAGGAACACTGAAGCTTTCTTT
clone size: many; V gene: TRBV12-5; CDR3 length: 17; D gene: -; J gene: TRBJ2-5; CDR3 protein: CASGQPDSQGLEETQYF; CDR3 DNA: TGTGCTAGTGGTCAACCCGACTCTCAGGGTCTCGAGGAGACCCAGTACTTC